This T cell receptor (beta chain) stems from a study of cytomegalovirus exposure and HLA in healthy donors. Study-wide findings and caveats: Confirmation was obtained in vitro that a few CMV-associated chains are specific for CMV antigens. Several top significant clusters appeared, in a later analysis, to be linked to common viral pathogens. Later analysis associated a missense DCLRE1C variant with TCR beta V- and J-gene trimming.

The study sampled nominally healthy donors, though unrecorded immune exposures were likely. PCR amplification relied on 60 Vbeta primers (plus 13 Jbeta primers). Sequenced by immunoSEQ multiplex PCR; TCRdb stores in-frame clones only, minus some. The top ten hold less than 2.5% of the sample, which has roughly 180,000 clones, 65% to 85% seen once. Of note for this clone: The antigen is not known.

Germline loops: CDR1 MGHRA, CDR2 YSYEKL. The CDR3 is made up of 15 amino acids. The V and J ends lost 1 base and 5 bases, in that order; junction bases with no gene match: 7. This TCR was recovered from a male donor in good health and CMV-seronegative. The V call is TRBV4-1, the J call TRBJ2-7; TRBD1 matches at 8 bases. Material for sequencing was PBMCs. The CDR3 bases are TGCGCCAGCAGCCAAGTGGCAGGGGGCAGGGACGAGCAGTACTTC. Protein sequence: CASSQVAGGRDEQYF.